This record covers a single T cell receptor (beta chain). What it binds is unknown. The data stem from a study of cytomegalovirus exposure and HLA in healthy donors. Study-level results: Per a later analysis, 18,000 or so TCR beta sequences showed association with HLA alleles at 0.05 false discovery rate. TCR sequences were mostly rare, though some public TCRs occurred in many donors. Beyond CMV serostatus, there was no information to go on about immune exposure.

J was trimmed by 2 bases and V by 1 base; bases with no gene match: 2. Germline values: CDR1 LGHNA, CDR2 YNFKEQ. This CDR3 is 17 amino acids long. Vbeta (60) and Jbeta (13) primers were used in the PCR. Assay: immunoSEQ multiplex PCR; the TCRdb copy retains only in-frame clones and omits some. The table has under 150,000 clones, approximately 85% seen once. Sequenced sample: PBMCs. This clonotype originated in a boy between 10 and 17 years old in good health and CMV-seronegative. The rearrangement uses TRBV4-2 and TRBJ2-3, with 14 bases aligning to TRBD2. The CDR3 region is CASSQGTSGRNTDTQYF. The DNA for the CDR3 is TGTGCCAGCAGCCAAGGGACTAGCGGGAGGAACACAGATACGCAGTATTTT.